The clone carrying this T cell receptor (beta chain) turned up a few times. The antigen is unknown. It was with 60 Vbeta and 13 Jbeta primers that the PCR ran. This table comes from immunoSEQ multiplex PCR, and its TCRdb copy is limited to in-frame clones, with some not included. The sample lists about 89,000 clones, around a tenth seen once, with approximately 5.1% in the top ten. The CDR3 spans 16 residues. The germline V gene encodes CDR1 MNHEY and CDR2 SVGAGI. V trimming: 2 bases; J trimming: 2 bases; junction bases outside the gene matches: 3. This sample was included in a study of cytomegalovirus exposure and HLA in healthy donors. Regarding the study as a whole: It was reported that the classifier diagnosed cytomegalovirus status with high specificity and sensitivity in both the original and validation cohorts.

The rearrangement joins TRBV6-5 to TRBJ2-5; 12 positions agree with TRBD2. The TCR sequence derives from a man aged 45-65 years in good health and CMV-seropositive. What was sequenced was PBMCs. The CDR3 protein is CASSYLLAGGQETQYF. In DNA form, the CDR3 reads TGTGCCAGCAGTTACCTTCTAGCGGGAGGGCAAGAGACCCAGTACTTC.